These T cell receptor beta chains were read from a single sample in a study of control samples from healthy donors and cancer patients. Produced via immunoSEQ multiplex PCR; TCRdb's table is partial and in-frame only. The sample consists of about 180,000 clones, around 90% of them appearing once. Sequenced input: blood. Receptors originate from a woman aged 45-60 years in good health. Both conserved end residues are part of each CDR3. The D gene is left open where the match is weak. Part of the rows lack a size; the others show once, few, many or a class for expanded clones.

clone_size	v_call	d_call	j_call	cdr3_nt	cdr3_aa
once	TRBV5-1	.	TRBJ2-5	TGCGCCAGCAGCCCGCACGGTTTTGAGACCCAGTACTTC	CASSPHGFETQYF
.	TRBV5-8	TRBD1	TRBJ2-4	TGTGCCAGCATCAACAGGGGTTTAGCACGAGACATTCAGTACTTC	CASINRGLARDIQYF
once	TRBV28	.	TRBJ1-2	TGTGCCAGCAGTTTTCAGGGAAGAGGCGGCTACACCTTC	CASSFQGRGGYTF
.	TRBV14	.	TRBJ1-2	TGTGCCAGCAGCCCCGCACGGGGTGGCTACACCTTC	CASSPARGGYTF
once	TRBV6-6	.	TRBJ2-7	TGTGCCACCTGGGTGTCCTACGAGCAGTACTTC	CATWVSYEQYF
.	TRBV7-2	TRBD2	TRBJ2-1	TGTGCCAGCAGCTTAACTAGCGGGAGGGCCAATGAGCAGTTCTTC	CASSLTSGRANEQFF
once	TRBV18	TRBD1	TRBJ2-1	TGTGCCAGCTCACCATGGCAGGGGGACTCCTACAATGAGCAGTTCTTC	CASSPWQGDSYNEQFF
.	TRBV29-1	.	TRBJ1-5	TGCAGCGTTGCATGGGGCAGTAGTCGGGGTACGGGTCAGCCCCAGCATTTT	CSVAWGSSRGTGQPQHF
.	TRBV10-3	TRBD1	TRBJ1-5	TGTGCCATCAGTGAGACGGACAGGGGGAACAATCAGCCCCAGCATTTT	CAISETDRGNNQPQHF
.	TRBV6-2/TRBV6-3	.	TRBJ2-5	TGTGCCAGCAGTTCCCCGGGGGGCGGGGATGGAGAGACCCAGTACTTC	CASSSPGGGDGETQYF
.	TRBV5-1	TRBD1	TRBJ2-7	TGCGCCAGCAGCTTTGCCTGGGGACAGGCCCCCGGCGAGCAGTACTTC	CASSFAWGQAPGEQYF
.	TRBV10-3	TRBD1	TRBJ1-5	TGTGCCATCAGAGGGACAGGGAATCAGCCCCAGCATTTT	CAIRGTGNQPQHF
.	TRBV11-3	TRBD2	TRBJ2-5	TGTGCCAGCAGCCCCAGCGGGAGGATTGGCCAAGAGACCCAGTACTTC	CASSPSGRIGQETQYF
.	TRBV9	TRBD1	TRBJ2-7	TGTGCCAGCAGCGTAGGGACAGGGGGACCGATGTCGGGGGAGCAGTACTTC	CASSVGTGGPMSGEQYF
.	TRBV6-5	.	TRBJ1-5	TGTGCCAGCAGCCTCGAAGGGGCAGCTCAGCCCCAGCATTTT	CASSLEGAAQPQHF
once	TRBV7-8	.	TRBJ1-1	TGTGCCAGCAGCTTAAATATGCACACTGAAGCTTTCTTT	CASSLNMHTEAFF
.	TRBV6-5	.	TRBJ1-1	TGTGCCACTTCTATCGGGGGTACATTTGTCACTGAAGCTTTCTTT	CATSIGGTFVTEAFF
few	TRBV5-1	TRBD2	TRBJ2-5	TGCGCCAGCAGCCCCACCCCAGCGGGGCAAGAGACCCAGTACTTC	CASSPTPAGQETQYF
.	TRBV19	TRBD2	TRBJ2-5	TGTGCCAGTAGCCCACCCGTCGGGGGGGCCGAGACCCAGTACTTC	CASSPPVGGAETQYF
.	TRBV13	.	TRBJ2-5	TGTGCCAGCAGCTTAGGGCAGGGTCCCAAAGAGACCCAGTACTTC	CASSLGQGPKETQYF
once	TRBV5-1	.	TRBJ2-3	TGCGCCAGCAGCTTGGGTCAGGCTAGCACAGATACGCAGTATTTT	CASSLGQASTDTQYF
.	TRBV6-1	TRBD2	TRBJ2-3	TGTGCCAGCAGTGAACTAGCCTTTGCGGGAGCCACAGATACGCAGTATTTT	CASSELAFAGATDTQYF
.	TRBV19	TRBD1	TRBJ2-2	TGTGCCAGTAGGCGACAGGGGACCGGGGAGCTGTTTTTT	CASRRQGTGELFF
.	TRBV30	.	TRBJ1-5	TGTGCCTGGGCAGGGACGGGAGGTCGACAGCCCCAGCATTTT	CAWAGTGGRQPQHF
few	TRBV6-2/TRBV6-3	.	TRBJ1-1	TGTGCCAGCAGTTACTCAGGGGACGGGAACACTGAAGCTTTCTTT	CASSYSGDGNTEAFF
.	TRBV2	.	TRBJ1-2	TGTGCTAGCAAGACGGACAGCGAACATGGCTACACCTTC	CASKTDSEHGYTF
.	TRBV6-5	.	TRBJ1-1	TGTGCCAGCAGTTACACTGGGCAGGTGGGGCACACTGAAGCTTTCTTT	CASSYTGQVGHTEAFF